This T cell receptor (beta chain) stems from a study of cytomegalovirus exposure and HLA in healthy donors. 60 Vbeta and 13 Jbeta primers were used in PCR. TCRdb's copy holds only in-frame clones and misses some; the assay was immunoSEQ multiplex PCR. The sample's table shows more than 45,000 clones. The CDR3 consists of 17 residues. The trim removed 6 bases at V and 4 bases at J, leaving 17 bases unmatched. Germline CDR1 KGHSH, CDR2 LQKENI. What was sequenced was PBMCs. The chain employs TRBV18 and TRBJ2-7, with 8 bases matching TRBD1. The clonotype comes from a woman in her sixties or seventies in good health and CMV-seropositive. DNA of the CDR3: TGTGCCAGCTCCGGACAGGGTAAGGAATTTGCGTCTTACGAGCAGTACTTC. Its translation is CASSGQGKEFASYEQYF.